This TCR beta chain was obtained from a study of CD4 T cells in relation to SARS-CoV-2 and coronaviruses. The overall study: After 10 to 11 days of antigen culture, PBMC TCR beta CDR3s were sequenced. The restricting HLA molecule for shared crossreactive spike epitopes was mapped.

Note on this clone: Its antigen is not identified.

The method was immunoSEQ multiplex PCR; TCRdb's version includes in-frame clones alone and lacks a portion of them. This table holds about 39,000 clones, 77% found once. Germline loops: CDR1 SGHDT, CDR2 YYEEEE. This CDR3 comprises 19 residues. Trimming pared 0 bases from V and 0 bases from J, leaving 19 bases between. Naive or memory CD4+ cells were cultured 1:1 with T cell-depleted PBMCs plus CEF. This clonotype was obtained from an adult with COVID-19. The specimen sequenced was memory CD4+ T cells from PBMCs, cultured in vitro. The genes are TRBV5-6 and TRBJ1-3; D is unresolved. The CDR3 protein is CASSLGSAGPASSGNTIYF. As DNA, the CDR3 is TGTGCCAGCAGCTTGGGGTCCGCAGGACCCGCATCCTCTGGAAACACCATATATTTT.